This is a list of T cell receptor beta chains from one sample in a study of blood T cell repertoires in COVID-19. Libraries were prepared by immunoSEQ multiplex PCR; TCRdb keeps only in-frame clonotypes and omits some of them. The sample carries fewer than 300,000 clones, approximately 82% recorded once. The sequencing sample was made of peripheral blood. The receptors were sampled from a man at least 80 years old with acute or convalescent COVID-19. Both conserved end residues are part of each CDR3. The D gene is left open where the match is weak.

CASSLGRDTDTQYF	NA	TRBV5-4	TRBJ2-3
CAWSSLNNYGYTF	NA	TRBV30	TRBJ1-2
CASSPRGLIETQYF	NA	TRBV18	TRBJ2-5
CASTQSGGRETQYF	NA	TRBV11-2	TRBJ2-5
CAISGGPNTDTQYF	NA	TRBV10-3	TRBJ2-3
CASSQSQGNIQYF	NA	TRBV3-1/TRBV3-2	TRBJ2-4
CASSQGNSGGNQPQHF	NA	TRBV4-1	TRBJ1-5
CASSNPRTDYSNQPQHF	NA	TRBV19	TRBJ1-5
CASSVGVDRTSEQYF	TRBD1	TRBV9	TRBJ2-7
CASSLLGLKETQYF	NA	TRBV6-5	TRBJ2-5
CASSQRTPAGGLTDTQYF	TRBD2	TRBV3-1/TRBV3-2	TRBJ2-3
CASSQDRGWPDTQYF	TRBD1	TRBV7-9	TRBJ2-3
CASRTAIQETQYF	NA	TRBV2	TRBJ2-5
CASSEVPGQGGLAFF	TRBD1	TRBV2	TRBJ1-1
CASSLGGRASETQYF	TRBD2	TRBV28	TRBJ2-5
CASTGPGYGYTF	NA	TRBV2	TRBJ1-2
CSGRTDLNTEAFF	NA	TRBV29-1	TRBJ1-1
CASRSTGGKGYGYTF	NA	TRBV28	TRBJ1-2
CASSLGRLNYGYTF	NA	TRBV27	TRBJ1-2
CASSLASDSYEQYF	NA	TRBV5-1	TRBJ2-7
CATLGGRTEAFF	NA	TRBV10-3	TRBJ1-1
CASVTASNQPQHF	NA	TRBV28	TRBJ1-5
CASSLSGGNQPQHF	NA	TRBV27	TRBJ1-5
CASSYVSYNEQFF	NA	TRBV27	TRBJ2-1
CASSFGQGGQETQYF	TRBD1	TRBV5-1	TRBJ2-5
CATRPSGSSTDTQYF	TRBD2	TRBV24-1	TRBJ2-3
CASSGAGGGGLTYGYTF	NA	TRBV5-1	TRBJ1-2
CASSIDQRGLAGSPYNEQFF	TRBD2	TRBV19	TRBJ2-1
CASSRGTGGNYGYTF	TRBD1	TRBV6-5	TRBJ1-2
CASSADRNNYGYTF	NA	TRBV2	TRBJ1-2
CASSPPGATNEKLFF	NA	TRBV5-1	TRBJ1-4
CASSYPKGEQYF	NA	TRBV6-5	TRBJ2-3
CASSEAFGLAGGETQYF	TRBD2	TRBV6-1	TRBJ2-5
CASTGGNQPQHF	NA	TRBV28	TRBJ1-5
CASSPLRGIPYEQYF	NA	TRBV18	TRBJ2-7
CASSWRPGGSNEKLFF	TRBD1	TRBV5-1	TRBJ1-4
CASSQDRGDTDTQYF	TRBD1	TRBV5-4	TRBJ2-3
CASSSGLAPPYEQYF	TRBD2	TRBV19	TRBJ2-7
CASSQGLAGLAKNIQYF	TRBD2	TRBV3-1/TRBV3-2	TRBJ2-4
CASSETSLQAEKLFF	NA	TRBV6-1	TRBJ1-4
CASSPLAGDTDTQYF	TRBD2	TRBV5-1	TRBJ2-3
CATSDFGGSDTQYF	NA	TRBV24-1	TRBJ2-3
CASSYQPSGGANTQYF	TRBD2	TRBV6-5	TRBJ2-3
CASSYSGGPQHF	NA	TRBV6-5	TRBJ1-5
CAIRGPGGWIDGEQYF	NA	TRBV2	TRBJ2-7
CASSLANSPRGADTQYF	TRBD2	TRBV7-6	TRBJ2-3
CASTPGGGQGGETQYF	NA	TRBV9	TRBJ2-5
CASSYQGAGTDTQYF	TRBD1	TRBV4-1	TRBJ2-3
CASSFGLRQGQYF	TRBD1	TRBV5-8	TRBJ2-7
CASSSGTGGRYF	TRBD1	TRBV5-1	TRBJ2-3
CASSQGRGPSTDTQYF	NA	TRBV3-1/TRBV3-2	TRBJ2-3
CASSLSGAIEETQYF	NA	TRBV5-1	TRBJ2-5
CASSLGDRSGNTIYF	TRBD1	TRBV28	TRBJ1-3
CAWSVEGSYSGNTIYF	NA	TRBV30	TRBJ1-3
CASSQVLAGGNQETQYF	TRBD2	TRBV4-2	TRBJ2-5